These 27 T cell receptor beta chains share one sample of origin, sequenced in a study of blood T cell repertoires in COVID-19. Sequencing used immunoSEQ multiplex PCR; TCRdb keeps in-frame clones, though not all of them. The table has roughly 59,000 clones, about 78% seen once. Source material: peripheral blood. The receptors shown here come from an older man with acute or convalescent COVID-19.

The V call is TRBV27, the J call TRBJ2-1; the match to TRBD2 covers 10 bases. Germline V gives CDR1 MNHEY, CDR2 SMNVEV (reference sequence). Trimming took 0 bases from V and 4 from J; bases not matched to a gene: 3. The CDR3 has 16 amino acids. The CDR3 DNA is TGTGCCAGCAGTTTATCCGCTAGCGGGGGTTACAATGAGCAGTTCTTC. This gives the protein CASSLSASGGYNEQFF.

This clone appeared a single time. The chain combines TRBV18 with TRBJ1-1, with D possibly being TRBD1 (6 bases). The CDR3 sequence is 16 residues long. V lost 4 bases and J 4 bases, leaving 19 bases between the germline ends. The germline V gene encodes CDR1 KGHSH and CDR2 LQKENI. The chain's CDR3 is CASSREPGGLGTEAFF. Written as DNA, the CDR3 is TGTGCCAGCTCACGTGAGCCGGGGGGGCTGGGCACTGAAGCTTTCTTT.

The rearrangement joins TRBV11-2 to TRBJ1-6; weak D call: TRBD1 (5 bases). Germline V lookup: CDR1 SGHAT, CDR2 FQNNGV. The V and J ends lost 2 bases and 5 bases respectively, with 13 bases between them. This CDR3 has 16 residues. The CDR3 reads CASSLRAGPNNSPLHF. CDR3 DNA sequence: TGTGCCAGCAGCTTAAGGGCAGGGCCCAATAATTCACCCCTCCACTTT. The full variable domain, with the rest looked up from reference TRBV11-2 and TRBJ1-6, is EAGVAQSPRYKIIEKRQSVAFWCNPISGHATLYWYQQILGQGPKLLIQFQNNGVVDDSQLPKDRFSAERLKGVDSTLKIQPAKLEDSAVYLCASSLRAGPNNSPLHFGNGTRLTVT.

The DNA for the CDR3 is TGTGCCAGCAGGAGGGACAGAGGATGGACCGGGGAGCTGTTTTTT. It encodes CASRRDRGWTGELFF. V is TRBV6-5 and J is TRBJ2-2; 7 bases line up with TRBD1. The CDR3 has 15 amino acids. The ends lost 6 bases at V and 5 bases at J; junction bases unmatched: 9. Germline V gives CDR1 MNHEY, CDR2 SVGAGI.

The J gene is TRBJ1-3, the V gene TRBV5-1, with 9 bases lining up with TRBD1. CDR3 length: 15 residues. J gave up 3 bases and V 0 bases, and 1 base lay outside the gene matches. Per the germline V gene, CDR1 is SGHRS and CDR2 is YFSETQ. CDR3 protein: CASSLDRGLGNTIYF. DNA of the CDR3: TGCGCCAGCAGCTTGGACAGGGGGCTTGGAAACACCATATATTTT.

The chain links TRBV14 to TRBJ2-1; tentative D call: TRBD2 (5 bases). Germline CDR1 and CDR2: SGHDN and FVKESK. The CDR3 runs 16 residues. With 4 bases removed from V and 3 bases from J, the gap between germline ends came to 16 bases. The CDR3 DNA is TGTGCCAGCAGCCCTGGGGTGGGAGTTCTCTACAATGAGCAGTTCTTC. Protein product: CASSPGVGVLYNEQFF.

The genes are TRBV19 and TRBJ1-3; D gene unclear. The CDR3 contains 12 residues. The V end lost 7 bases, the J end lost 1 base, and 5 bases lay between the germline ends. The germline CDR1 and CDR2 sequences are LNHDA and SQIVND (reference sequence). CDR3 in amino acids: CASTHSGNTIYF. In nucleotides, the CDR3 is TGTGCCAGTACCCATTCTGGAAACACCATATATTTT.

This chain connects TRBV6-5 to TRBJ1-1; maybe TRBD1 (5 bases). Germline V lookup: CDR1 MNHEY, CDR2 SVGAGI. The length of the CDR3 is 16 residues. Trimming left V 2 bases short and J 2 bases short, with 15 bases between. DNA of the CDR3: TGTGCCAGCAGTTACGGCTCAGGGTTGGTAAACACTGAAGCTTTCTTT. This translates into CASSYGSGLVNTEAFF.

The CDR3 region is CASSLAGYGEKLFF. DNA for the CDR3: TGTGCCAGCAGCTTAGCCGGGTATGGTGAAAAACTGTTTTTT. This rearrangement joins TRBV11-2 to TRBJ1-4; D gene uncertain. Germline lookup yields CDR1 SGHAT and CDR2 FQNNGV. Trimming left V 1 base short and J 7 bases short, with 10 bases between. The CDR3 loop spans 14 amino acids.

J is TRBJ2-1 and V is TRBV5-5; 8 nucleotides line up with TRBD2. The length of the CDR3 is 13 residues. V dropped 5 bases and J dropped 8; count of bases not matched to a gene: 6. Per germline, CDR1 SGHKS and CDR2 YYEKEE (reference sequence). The CDR3 DNA follows: TGTGCCAGCAGTGGTCGGGAGGGGGATGAGCAGTTCTTC. Its translation: CASSGREGDEQFF.

The chain couples TRBV6-6 to TRBJ2-2; D is possibly TRBD1 (5 bases). This CDR3 spans 15 amino acids. CDR1 is MNHNY and CDR2 is SVGAGI in the germline V gene (reference sequence). V lost 1 base, J lost 1 base, and 7 bases lay in between. The DNA for the CDR3 is TGTGCCAGCAGTTACTTGGACAAGAACACCGGGGAGCTGTTTTTT. Translated, it gives CASSYLDKNTGELFF.

The rearrangement links TRBV5-8 to TRBJ1-5; D perhaps matches TRBD1 (5 bases). There are 15 residues in the CDR3. The V end lost 5 bases, the J end lost 5 bases, and 17 bases lay between the germline ends. Germline CDR1 SGHTS, CDR2 YDEGEE. In DNA form, the CDR3 reads TGTGCCAGCAGAGAGATCGGAACAGGAGATCAGCCCCAGCATTTT. Its protein product is CASREIGTGDQPQHF.

This chain connects TRBV6-2 or TRBV6-3 to TRBJ1-6; D remains unclear. Germline CDR1 is MNHEY and CDR2 is SVGEGT. V was pared by 2 bases and J by 0 bases, with 8 bases between. The CDR3 totals 16 residues. The CDR3: CASSYGASSYNSPLHF. Here the CDR3 DNA reads TGTGCCAGCAGTTACGGAGCGAGCTCCTATAATTCACCCCTCCACTTT.

This chain joins TRBV25-1 and TRBJ1-4; D gene ambiguous. CDR3 length: 15 residues. Trimming took off 2 bases at V and 0 bases at J, with 7 bases between the two ends. Germline V gene lookup returns CDR1 MGHDK and CDR2 SYGVNS. DNA of the CDR3: TGTGCCAGCAGTGAAGGTGGAGCAACTAATGAAAAACTGTTTTTT. Amino acid sequence: CASSEGGATNEKLFF.

The V and J genes are TRBV5-1 and TRBJ2-7; TRBD1 matches at 8 bases. The CDR3 has 14 residues. Losses at the gene ends were 4 bases for V and 3 bases for J; bases not matched to a gene: 6. Per the germline V gene, CDR1 is SGHRS and CDR2 is YFSETQ. The CDR3 nucleotides read TGCGCCAGCAGCCTACAGGGGGGTAGCTACGAGCAGTACTTC. Translation gives CASSLQGGSYEQYF.

This clone was seen a handful of times. This rearrangement joins TRBV19 to TRBJ2-5, with a tentative D call TRBD1 (5 bases). This CDR3 is built from 13 residues. The ends were cut back, 3 bases at V and 2 bases at J, with 7 bases in the middle. Germline V lookup: CDR1 LNHDA, CDR2 SQIVND (reference sequence). The CDR3 reads CASSIPGQETQYF. The CDR3 DNA sequence: TGTGCCAGTAGTATCCCAGGGCAAGAGACCCAGTACTTC.

The table lists this clone with a few counts. The chain joins TRBV4-2 to TRBJ1-4, with 11 bases identical to TRBD1. The germline V gene has CDR1 LGHNA and CDR2 YNFKEQ. This CDR3 contains 20 residues. J was trimmed by 3 bases and V by 3 bases; bases with no gene match: 15. CDR3 DNA sequence: TGTGCCAGCAGCCACCTACCCGGGACAGGGGGTATTGTAGCTAATGAAAAACTGTTTTTT. The encoded protein is CASSHLPGTGGIVANEKLFF.

The chain joins TRBV3-1 (or the pseudogene TRBV3-2) to TRBJ2-5; tentatively, D is TRBD2 (6 bases). The CDR3 contains 16 residues. CDR1 is LGHDT and CDR2 is YNNKEL in the germline V gene (reference sequence). V lost 4 bases and J lost 1, with 16 bases in between. The CDR3 nucleotides are TGTGCCAGCAGCCCTGATCTAGCGAGGGCCCAAGAGACCCAGTACTTC. Translation: CASSPDLARAQETQYF.

The V gene is TRBV5-1, the J gene TRBJ2-3; tentative D call: TRBD1 (6 bases). The CDR3 covers 15 residues. Germline-derived CDR1 and CDR2 are SGHRS and YFSETQ. Trimming shortened V by 3 bases and J by 3 bases, and 14 bases separated the two germline ends. The CDR3 nucleotides are TGCGCCAGCAGCTCTGTCGACAGGCGGACAGATACGCAGTATTTT. This codes for CASSSVDRRTDTQYF.

Only a few counts were recorded for this clone. The chain's CDR3 is CASRSSGGNGYTF. DNA for the CDR3: TGTGCCAGCAGGTCCTCAGGGGGAAATGGCTACACCTTC. The chain couples TRBV11-2 to TRBJ1-2; 7 nucleotides align to TRBD1. The CDR3 runs 13 residues. Per the germline V gene, CDR1 is SGHAT and CDR2 is FQNNGV. The junction had 7 bases not matched to a gene; V was cut back by 6 bases and J by 6 bases.

The chain employs TRBV2 and TRBJ2-7; 10 bases fit TRBD1. Trimming removed 5 bases from V and 3 bases from J; junction bases left unmatched: 4. This CDR3 contains 14 residues. In germline, CDR1 is SNHLY, CDR2 FYNNEI. The CDR3 coding sequence is TGTGCCAGCAGTAAGGGACAGGGGATCTACGAGCAGTACTTC. Encoded protein: CASSKGQGIYEQYF. The whole variable domain, remainder taken from reference TRBV2 and TRBJ2-7, is EPEVTQTPSHQVTQMGQEVILRCVPISNHLYFYWYRQILGQKVEFLVSFYNNEISEKSEIFDDQFSVERPDGSNFTLKIRSTKLEDSAMYFCASSKGQGIYEQYFGPGTRLTVT.

J is TRBJ2-3 and V is TRBV2; possible D gene TRBD2, 6 bases. Trimming took 6 bases from V and 0 from J, leaving 13 bases between them. Germline V gene lookup returns CDR1 SNHLY and CDR2 FYNNEI. The CDR3 sequence is 15 residues long. The CDR3 sequence is CASRRRAASTDTQYF. The CDR3 nucleotides are TGTGCCAGCAGGCGGAGGGCCGCTAGCACAGATACGCAGTATTTT.

The CDR3 bases are TGTGCCACCAGCCGCGCGGGGAACTCTGGGGCCAACGTCCTGACTTTC. Translating it yields CATSRAGNSGANVLTF. The chain uses TRBV19 and TRBJ2-6; D possibly corresponds to TRBD2 (6 bases). Trimming took 10 bases from V and 0 from J, leaving 16 bases between them. There are 16 residues in the CDR3. CDR1 LNHDA and CDR2 SQIVND come from the germline V gene (reference sequence).

This clone showed up just once. V gene TRBV5-1 combines with J gene TRBJ1-1, with D maybe TRBD1 (6 bases). The CDR3 consists of 14 residues. Trimming stripped 4 bases from V and 0 bases from J, with 10 bases between. Germline CDR1 SGHRS, CDR2 YFSETQ. CDR3 region: CASSEGGMNTEAFF. As DNA, the CDR3 is TGCGCCAGCAGCGAAGGGGGAATGAACACTGAAGCTTTCTTT. Full variable domain (remainder filled in from reference TRBV5-1 and TRBJ1-1): KAGVTQTPRYLIKTRGQQVTLSCSPISGHRSVSWYQQTPGQGLQFLFEYFSETQRNKGNFPGRFSGRQFSNSRSEMNVSTLELGDSALYLCASSEGGMNTEAFFGQGTRLTVV.

V is TRBV5-3 and J is TRBJ1-3, with D possibly being TRBD1 (6 bases). TRBV5-3 is given ORF status, its function remaining uncertain. The V end was cut by 1 base, the J end by 2 bases, with 16 bases between. The CDR3 extends over 17 amino acids. The CDR3 here is CARSLSGQRVTGNTIYF. Here the CDR3 DNA reads TGTGCCAGAAGCTTGTCGGGACAACGAGTCACTGGAAACACCATATATTTT.

The CDR3 spells CATSPGTGDYGYTF. The DNA of the CDR3 is TGTGCCACCAGCCCGGGGACAGGTGACTATGGCTACACCTTC. V is TRBV24-1 and J is TRBJ1-2; 8 bases fit TRBD1. Germline V gene sequence: CDR1 KGHDR, CDR2 SFDVKD. The CDR3 totals 14 residues. V lost 7 bases and J lost 3; bases outside the gene matches: 6.

There are a few counts of this clone. The chain carries TRBV24-1 and TRBJ2-1; 9 bases match TRBD2. Germline CDR1 reads KGHDR; CDR2 reads SFDVKD. This CDR3 is 17 amino acids long. The trim removed 4 bases at V and 3 bases at J, leaving 9 bases unmatched. The DNA of the CDR3 is TGTGCCACCAGTGACCGTAGCGGGAGCGCCTTCTACAATGAGCAGTTCTTC. This translates into CATSDRSGSAFYNEQFF.